The 2 T cell receptor beta chains below all came from one sample that was sequenced in a study of T cell responses to AZD1222 COVID-19 vaccine (dated by TCRdb to 2020 to 2022). The library relied on the immunoSEQ multiplex PCR assay. TCRdb took this table from immuneACCESS and kept in-frame rearrangements with V and J called. Such tables lack part of the clones; where checked against another copy, unresolved V genes explain under half of the gap, and the rest is unexplained. The sample yields some 180,000 clones; 80% to 95% were counted once. The ten largest clonotypes hold around 1.7% of the sample. The meaning of the sample's time point label: baseline before first vaccination. The source material was peripheral blood, sampled on day 0 of AZD1222 vaccination. These receptors came from an adult in good health.

As regards this clone: The identical CDR3 is also encoded by other nucleotide sequences in the sample. In DNA, the CDR3 is TGCGCCAGCAGCTTGTCGGATGAGCAGTTCTTC. Protein: CASSLSDEQFF. The rearrangement uses TRBV5-1 and TRBJ2-1; D uncertain. Germline CDR1 is SGHRS and CDR2 is YFSETQ. V was clipped by 1 base and J by 8 bases, with 4 bases between them. The CDR3 has 11 amino acids.

CDR3 loop: CASSPPRDRGETQYF. The CDR3 DNA reads as TGTGCCAGCTCACCACCTAGGGACAGGGGAGAGACCCAGTACTTC. This chain connects TRBV18 to TRBJ2-5; 10 bases are a match to TRBD1. V gave up 0 bases and J gave up 4 bases; unmatched junction bases: 2. Germline V gene sequence: CDR1 KGHSH, CDR2 LQKENI. This CDR3 spans 15 amino acids.